This T cell receptor beta chain was sequenced during a study of beta chain features in type 1 diabetes. Background on the study: Age and gender were similar between patients and healthy donors, as were cell yields.

J lost 9 bases, V lost 0 bases, and 4 bases had no gene match. This CDR3 has 15 residues. The V gene's germline CDR1 is LGHNA and CDR2 YSLEER. This clone was counted only a few times. Its antigen is not known. Overall study findings and caveats: PCR may have favored shorter templates equally in patients and controls. At VDJ recombination sites, type 1 diabetes patients had fewer insertions and more deleted nucleotides.

One heparinised blood draw averaging around 100 mL was given by each donor. Isolated RNA was reverse transcribed in full, so expressed TCRB transcripts were sequenced. Sequencing used immunoSEQ multiplex PCR; TCRdb keeps in-frame clones, though not all of them. The repertoire holds 390,000 or so clones, with 11% to 15% as singletons. The receptor was derived from a man younger than 40 in good health. Sequencing was done on a sample of naive CD4+ T cells from blood. The J gene is TRBJ2-2, the V gene TRBV4-3, with 10 bases that match TRBD2. The CDR3 DNA follows: TGCGCCAGCAGCCAAGAGAGCGGGAGGGCCTGGGAGCTGTTTTTT. This encodes CASSQESGRAWELFF.